In its sample, the clone carrying this T cell receptor (beta chain) was seen a few times. Antigen specificity is unknown. This sample is part of a study of vaccination and CD4 T cells after COVID-19. Study results and caveats: Relatively small numbers of convalescent patients were studied, with no early post-infection timepoints included.

The treatment: 10-day PBMC culture with coronavirus spike peptide pools or control peptides (ViraFEST assay). TCRs were sequenced by ViraFEST after antigen-specific T cells had been expanded with peptide pools. Wells that each held 1.5 million to 2 million PBMCs were cultured with roughly 9.8 IU/ml IL-2 and 7.5 to 10 ug/ml peptide pools. The CDR3 totals 17 residues. Germline-derived CDR1 and CDR2 are MNHEY and SMNVEV (reference sequence). V lost 3 bases to trimming and J lost 0 bases; unmatched junction nucleotides: 7. Sequenced with the Oncomine TCR Beta short-read assay was DNA taken from cultured CD4+ T cells. From CD4+ T cells that had been cultured, genomic DNA was extracted. A single record per CDR3 protein comes from TCRdb applying MiXCR to the PCR reads. The sample includes approximately 11,000 distinct CDR3 sequences, more than 25% of them seen just once.

The source is a human donor with COVID-19. This chain connects TRBV27 to TRBJ1-5; 8 nucleotides match TRBD1. Sequencing was carried out using cultured CD4+ T cells from blood. CDR3 coding DNA: TGTGCCAGCAGTTTCAGGGGGCTAAGGAATAGCAATCAGCCCCAGCATTTT. Residues: CASSFRGLRNSNQPQHF.